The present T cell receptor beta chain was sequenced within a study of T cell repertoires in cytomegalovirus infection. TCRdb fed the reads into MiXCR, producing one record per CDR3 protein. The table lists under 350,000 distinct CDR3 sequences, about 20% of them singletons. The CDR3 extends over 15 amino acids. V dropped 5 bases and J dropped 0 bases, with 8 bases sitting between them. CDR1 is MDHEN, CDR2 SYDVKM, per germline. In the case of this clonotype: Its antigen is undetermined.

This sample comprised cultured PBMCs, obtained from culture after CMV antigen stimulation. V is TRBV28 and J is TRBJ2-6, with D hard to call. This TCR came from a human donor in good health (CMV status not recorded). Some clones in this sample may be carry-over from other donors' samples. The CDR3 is CASSPAISGANVLTF. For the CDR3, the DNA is TGTGCCAGCAGTCCCGCAATCTCTGGGGCCAACGTCCTGACTTTC.